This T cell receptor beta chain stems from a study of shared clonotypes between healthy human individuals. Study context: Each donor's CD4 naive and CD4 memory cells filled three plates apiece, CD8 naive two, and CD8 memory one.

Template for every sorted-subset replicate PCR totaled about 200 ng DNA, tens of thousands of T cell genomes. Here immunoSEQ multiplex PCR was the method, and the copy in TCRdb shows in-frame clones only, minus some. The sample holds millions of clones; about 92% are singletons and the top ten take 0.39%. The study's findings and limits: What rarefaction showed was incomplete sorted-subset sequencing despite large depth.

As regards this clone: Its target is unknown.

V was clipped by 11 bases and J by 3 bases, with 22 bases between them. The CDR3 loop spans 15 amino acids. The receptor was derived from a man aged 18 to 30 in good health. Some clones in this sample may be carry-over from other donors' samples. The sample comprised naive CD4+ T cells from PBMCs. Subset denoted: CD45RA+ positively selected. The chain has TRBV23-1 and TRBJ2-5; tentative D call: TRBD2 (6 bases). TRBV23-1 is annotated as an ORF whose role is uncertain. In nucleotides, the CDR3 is TGCGCCCCCGCGGGACTCAAGGAGGTAGAAGAGACCCAGTACTTC. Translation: CAPAGLKEVEETQYF.